This T cell receptor (beta chain) was retrieved from a study of response to subunit inactivated influenza vaccine. TCRdb passed the RT-PCR reads through MiXCR, listing each CDR3 protein once. The sample gives around 600,000 distinct CDR3 sequences, about 10% of which show up once; 8% to 13% is in the top ten. Germline V gene data show CDR1 as SGHTA and CDR2 as FQGTGA. The germline V and J ends were trimmed by 4 bases and 1 base, with 13 bases remaining between them. The CDR3 covers 15 residues. These data were also filed under a second study, of T cells expressing NK-cell markers. That report adds: UMIs accompanied the 5'RACE template switching by which TCR beta cDNA was made. Underlying the TCR beta repertoires were sorted CD3+CD56+NKG2C+, CD3+CD56+NKG2C- and CD3+CD56-NKG2C+ T cells.

The sequencing here drew on PBMCs from blood, taken on the day of vaccination. This clonotype originated in a man aged 45-60 years who received an inactivated influenza vaccine. The gene calls are TRBV7-3 and TRBJ1-1; a possible D gene is TRBD1 (5 bases). The CDR3 DNA reads as TGTGCCAGCAGCTCAATGCCGGGGGGGAACACTGAAGCTTTCTTT. Translated, it gives CASSSMPGGNTEAFF.